The 23 T cell receptor beta chains listed next were all sequenced from one sample in a study of cytomegalovirus exposure and HLA in healthy donors. Primers included in the PCR were 60 Vbeta and 13 Jbeta primers. The protocol was immunoSEQ multiplex PCR, while the TCRdb copy is restricted to in-frame clones and leaves out a portion. The sample has about 160,000 clones, 82% seen once; the top ten hold approximately 1.5%. The sample comprised PBMCs. The receptors were gathered from a girl aged 5-17 years in good health and CMV-seropositive.

V and J are TRBV6-5 and TRBJ2-7; 9 bases agree with TRBD2. V shed 6 bases, J shed 12 bases, and the junction held 18 bases outside the gene matches. Germline-derived CDR1 and CDR2 are MNHEY and SVGAGI. The CDR3 sequence is 15 residues long. CDR3 protein: CASSRLASGTPGWYF. CDR3 sequence (DNA): TGTGCCAGCAGCCGACTCGCTAGCGGGACGCCGGGTTGGTACTTC.

For the CDR3, the DNA is TGTGCCAGCACAGGTCAGAGAAACACTGAAGCTTTCTTT. Its translation: CASTGQRNTEAFF. The V and J genes are TRBV2 and TRBJ1-1; D not resolved. The CDR3 length is 13 residues. V lost 7 bases, J lost 2 bases, and 11 bases lay in between. CDR1 is SNHLY and CDR2 is FYNNEI in the germline V gene.

The V call is TRBV2, the J call TRBJ1-1; 8 bases line up with TRBD1. V was clipped by 5 bases and J by 2 bases; unmatched bases: 16. CDR3 length: 18 residues. Per the germline V gene, CDR1 is SNHLY and CDR2 is FYNNEI. CDR3 nucleotides: TGTGCCAGCAGTCCTTTACGGGACAGGATGTTCTTAAACACTGAAGCTTTCTTT. Its translation: CASSPLRDRMFLNTEAFF.

V and J are TRBV19 and TRBJ1-2; unclear D gene. Per the germline V gene, CDR1 is LNHDA and CDR2 is SQIVND (reference sequence). The CDR3 sequence is 11 residues long. The V end was cut by 10 bases, the J end by 0 bases, with 6 bases between. CDR3 nucleotide sequence: TGTGCCATTTATACTAACTATGGCTACACCTTC. This translates into CAIYTNYGYTF.

V gene TRBV2 combines with J gene TRBJ1-2; 7 positions agree with TRBD1. The CDR3 has 14 amino acids. After removal of 2 bases from V and 4 bases from J, the junction contained 4 bases not matched to a gene. Per germline, CDR1 SNHLY and CDR2 FYNNEI. CDR3 nucleotides: TGTGCCAGCAGTGAACAGGGGGGATTCTATGGCTACACCTTC. It codes for CASSEQGGFYGYTF.

The chain joins TRBV5-1 to TRBJ1-1; no clear D. CDR1 and CDR2 (germline): SGHRS, YFSETQ. CDR3 size: 15 residues. V lost 4 bases and J 5 bases, leaving 18 bases between the germline ends. In nucleotides, the CDR3 is TGCGCCAGCAGCATAAGCTTCCTAGCTGGGACTGAAGCTTTCTTT. Residues: CASSISFLAGTEAFF.

CDR3 nucleotides: TGTGCCAGCAGGATAGCGGGGGGGTACAATGAGCAGTTCTTC. Translation gives CASRIAGGYNEQFF. The chain couples TRBV27 to TRBJ2-1; 11 nucleotides match TRBD2. The germline V gene encodes CDR1 MNHEY and CDR2 SMNVEV (reference sequence). Trimming cost V 6 bases and J 4 bases; bases outside gene matches: 2. This CDR3 is built from 14 residues.

This rearrangement joins TRBV11-2 to TRBJ1-2, with 7 bases identical to TRBD1. Germline loops: CDR1 SGHAT, CDR2 FQNNGV. The CDR3 is 15 residues long. V was pared by 1 base and J by 2 bases, with 4 bases of the junction left unmatched. This chain's CDR3 is CASSLGTGDNYGYTF. The CDR3 bases are TGTGCCAGCAGCTTAGGAACAGGGGACAACTATGGCTACACCTTC.

Notes on this clone: Other DNA sequences of this sample code for an identical CDR3. The gene calls are TRBV27 and TRBJ2-7; perhaps TRBD1 as D (6 bases). With 0 bases removed from V and 2 bases from J, the gap between germline ends came to 14 bases. CDR1 is MNHEY and CDR2 is SMNVEV in the germline V gene (reference sequence). This CDR3 contains 16 residues. CDR3 in amino acids: CASSLSSRQVTYEQYF. DNA of the CDR3: TGTGCCAGCAGTTTATCGAGTCGACAGGTGACCTACGAGCAGTACTTC.

The chain employs TRBV7-2 and TRBJ2-7, with D uncertain. Germline V gene sequence: CDR1 SGHTA, CDR2 FQGNSA. V dropped 3 bases and J dropped 3 bases, with 3 bases sitting between them. This CDR3 is 11 amino acids long. Here the CDR3 reads CASSFSYEQYF. In nucleotides, the CDR3 is TGTGCCAGCAGCTTCAGCTACGAGCAGTACTTC.

The CDR3 DNA follows: TGTGCCAGCTACGAATCAGGGTCTACAGATACGCAGTATTTT. Protein: CASYESGSTDTQYF. This chain uses TRBV11-1 with TRBJ2-3, with a tentative D call TRBD1 (5 bases). Germline loops: CDR1 SGHAT, CDR2 FQDESV (reference sequence). The CDR3 is 14 residues long. The V end was cut by 8 bases, the J end by 3 bases, with 15 bases between.

This clone has just one count. CDR3 nucleotides: TGTGCCAGCAGCCGGGACACGCTCTCCTACGAGCAGTACTTC. Translated, it gives CASSRDTLSYEQYF. J is TRBJ2-7 and V is TRBV2; D might be TRBD1 (6 bases). Germline-derived CDR1 and CDR2 are SNHLY and FYNNEI. V was pared by 6 bases and J by 0 bases, with 12 bases between. CDR3 length: 14 residues.

The chain links TRBV10-3 to TRBJ2-5, with a tentative D call TRBD2 (7 bases). The CDR3 runs to 14 residues. V lost 3 bases and J lost 2, with 10 bases in between. Germline assignment: CDR1 ENHRY and CDR2 SYGVKD. The CDR3 sequence: CAISDRGGQETQYF. The CDR3, as DNA: TGTGCCATCAGTGACAGGGGAGGGCAAGAGACCCAGTACTTC.

The rearrangement joins TRBV2 to TRBJ1-2; D is perhaps TRBD1 (5 bases). This CDR3 is built from 14 residues. The germline gives CDR1 SNHLY, CDR2 FYNNEI. V was pared by 3 bases and J by 3 bases, with 11 bases between. The DNA for the CDR3 is TGTGCCAGCAGTGATTTGGGGCAAGACTATGGCTACACCTTC. Encoded protein: CASSDLGQDYGYTF.

The rearrangement uses TRBV5-1 and TRBJ2-3; D is possibly TRBD2 (7 bases). Germline CDR1 reads SGHRS; CDR2 reads YFSETQ. The CDR3 contains 14 residues. Trimming pared 3 bases from V and 1 base from J, leaving 9 bases between. CDR3 sequence: CASSSGGRTDTQYF. CDR3 coding DNA: TGCGCCAGCAGCTCGGGGGGCCGCACAGATACGCAGTATTTT. Supplemented by reference TRBV5-1 and TRBJ2-3, the full variable domain reads KAGVTQTPRYLIKTRGQQVTLSCSPISGHRSVSWYQQTPGQGLQFLFEYFSETQRNKGNFPGRFSGRQFSNSRSEMNVSTLELGDSALYLCASSSGGRTDTQYFGPGTRLTVL.

The V gene is TRBV30, the J gene TRBJ1-2; 8 bases line up with TRBD1. Per the germline V gene, CDR1 is GTSNPN and CDR2 is SVGIG (reference sequence). V lost 2 bases to trimming and J lost 7 bases; unmatched junction nucleotides: 6. The CDR3 spans 13 residues. CDR3 region: CAWSWTGRFGYTF. In DNA, the CDR3 is TGTGCCTGGAGTTGGACAGGGAGGTTTGGCTACACCTTC.

The chain employs TRBV6-4 and TRBJ1-3; D call uncertain. V lost 8 bases and J 0 bases, leaving 14 bases between the germline ends. The CDR3 loop spans 15 amino acids. Germline assignment: CDR1 MRHNA and CDR2 SNTAGT. Here the CDR3 reads CASYAWLGSGNTIYF. The CDR3 DNA reads as TGTGCCAGCTACGCATGGCTTGGCTCTGGAAACACCATATATTTT.

The chain is built from TRBV15 and TRBJ2-7; 8 bases map to TRBD2. This CDR3 region has 14 residues. The J segment lost 3 bases and the V segment lost 2 bases, leaving 3 bases of the junction unmatched. Germline CDR1 LNHNV, CDR2 YYDKDF (reference sequence). CDR3 in amino acids: CATSRRGGDYEQYF. Here the CDR3 DNA reads TGTGCCACCAGCAGACGGGGGGGGGACTACGAGCAGTACTTC.

This sequence joins TRBV19 and TRBJ2-5, with 11 bases that match TRBD1. The V gene end was trimmed by 9 bases and the J gene end by 3 bases; junction bases not matched to a gene: 3. Germline V gene sequence: CDR1 LNHDA, CDR2 SQIVND (reference sequence). This CDR3 has 13 residues. The CDR3 region has the DNA TGTGCCAGAGGGACAGGGGGAGAAGAGACCCAGTACTTC. The encoded protein is CARGTGGEETQYF.

The genes are TRBV7-9 and TRBJ2-7; D is perhaps TRBD2 (5 bases). The germline V and J ends were trimmed by 8 bases and 2 bases, with 13 bases remaining between them. Germline assignment: CDR1 SEHNR and CDR2 FQNEAQ (reference sequence). The CDR3 spans 13 residues. The CDR3 region has the DNA TGTGCCAGCCCCGAGGCGGGTGCCTACGAGCAGTACTTC. It is translated as CASPEAGAYEQYF.

The rearrangement links TRBV19 to TRBJ1-5; D is uncertain. Germline V CDR1 and CDR2: LNHDA, SQIVND (reference sequence). The V gene lost 0 bases and the J gene lost 7 bases, with 19 bases spanning the gap. This CDR3 contains 17 residues. CDR3 sequence: CASSIDLLEGLRQPQHF. The CDR3 region has the DNA TGTGCCAGTAGTATAGATCTATTGGAGGGTTTGAGACAGCCCCAGCATTTT.

V gene TRBV5-4 combines with J gene TRBJ1-1; D remains unclear. Trimming stripped 1 base from V and 0 bases from J, with 13 bases between. This CDR3 is built from 16 residues. Germline CDR1 and CDR2: SGHNT and YYREEE (reference sequence). CDR3 coding DNA: TGTGCCAGCAGCTTGACGCCCGAGCCACTGAACACTGAAGCTTTCTTT. As protein: CASSLTPEPLNTEAFF. The complete variable domain, with remaining parts taken from reference TRBV5-4 and TRBJ1-1, reads ETGVTQSPTHLIKTRGQQVTLRCSSQSGHNTVSWYQQALGQGPQFIFQYYREEENGRGNFPPRFSGLQFPNYSSELNVNALELDDSALYLCASSLTPEPLNTEAFFGQGTRLTVV.

This clone was counted a few times. The J gene is TRBJ1-2, the V gene TRBV5-6; a weak D match, TRBD1 (5 bases). The V end was cut by 0 bases, the J end by 0 bases, with 6 bases between. The CDR3 loop spans 14 amino acids. Germline values: CDR1 SGHDT, CDR2 YYEEEE. The CDR3 region is CASSLGTPNYGYTF. Here the CDR3 DNA reads TGTGCCAGCAGCTTGGGGACACCTAACTATGGCTACACCTTC.